Below are 14 T cell receptor beta chains sequenced from a single sample in a study of blood T cells in healthy people across ages. A second PCR, run for roughly 7 to 12 cycles, used a sample-barcoded 5' primer plus a J-beta primer mix. Using its own MiXCR run on the 5' RACE reads, TCRdb lists one record per CDR3 protein. In the table there are hundreds of thousands of distinct CDR3 sequences, about 30% of which are singletons. The sequencing sample was made of blood. Receptors originate from a woman of 80 years or more in good health.

Points on this clonotype: A much larger clone differs by one base, so this may be a read error. The chain carries TRBV15 and TRBJ2-7, with 9 bases identical to TRBD1. Germline CDR1 reads LNHNV; CDR2 reads YYDKDF (reference sequence). V shed 8 bases and J 5 bases; nucleotides not matched to a gene: 10. This CDR3 spans 14 amino acids. The CDR3 loop reads CATGLGQGKDEQYF. The CDR3 region has the DNA TGTGCCACCGGCCTGGGACAGGGAAAGGACGAGCAGTACTTC.

This clonotype was observed a few times. The V call is TRBV6-1, the J call TRBJ1-2; D unresolved. CDR1 is MNHNS and CDR2 is SASEGT in the germline V gene. Trimming took off 8 bases at V and 1 base at J, with 11 bases between the two ends. The CDR3 extends over 13 amino acids. In nucleotides, the CDR3 is TGTGCCAGCCGAGATCAGGATAACTATGGCTACACCTTC. It translates to CASRDQDNYGYTF.

This clonotype has only a few counts. V is TRBV27 and J is TRBJ1-1; D is perhaps TRBD1 (5 bases). V lost 5 bases, J lost 3 bases, and 13 bases lay in between. Germline lookup yields CDR1 MNHEY and CDR2 SMNVEV (reference sequence). This CDR3 spans 14 amino acids. The DNA of the CDR3 is TGTGCCAGCAGTCGTCGGGGGTGGGACACTGAAGCTTTCTTT. Protein product: CASSRRGWDTEAFF.

In this sample, this clonotype turned up a few times. The V gene is TRBV7-9, the J gene TRBJ1-1; no clear D gene. V was clipped by 3 bases and J by 1 base, with 9 bases between them. This CDR3 is 14 amino acids long. Per the germline V gene, CDR1 is SEHNR and CDR2 is FQNEAQ (reference sequence). The CDR3 bases are TGTGCCAGCAGCTTTCCCAGTAAGAACACTGAAGCTTTCTTT. Its translation: CASSFPSKNTEAFF.

At least ten counts were recorded for this clonotype. The V and J genes are TRBV5-1 and TRBJ2-7; TRBD1 might be the D (6 bases). CDR1 and CDR2 (germline): SGHRS, YFSETQ. Trimming stripped 0 bases from V and 3 bases from J, with 10 bases between. CDR3 size: 14 residues. CDR3 nucleotide sequence: TGCGCCAGCAGCTTGGACCGGGACATCTACGAGCAGTACTTC. It is translated as CASSLDRDIYEQYF.

This clonotype was recorded once. V gene TRBV4-1 combines with J gene TRBJ2-3, with TRBD2 matching over 12 bases. CDR3 length: 15 residues. Germline-derived CDR1 and CDR2 are MGHRA and YSYEKL. The junction had 6 bases not matched to a gene; V was cut back by 7 bases and J by 4 bases. The CDR3: CASTLTSGSADTQYF. CDR3 coding DNA: TGCGCCAGCACTCTGACTAGCGGGAGTGCAGATACGCAGTATTTT.

Regarding this clonotype: This may be a read error, as it is one base from a much larger clone. The chain carries TRBV4-3 and TRBJ1-2; possibly TRBD1 for D (5 bases). Germline V gene sequence: CDR1 LGHNA, CDR2 YSLEER. CDR3 size: 13 residues. In nucleotides, the CDR3 is TGCGCCAGCAGCCAAGATCTACAGGTGGGCTACGCCTTC. Translated: CASSQDLQVGYAF.

The chain uses TRBV7-2 and TRBJ1-2; TRBD1 matches 9 bases. V dropped 5 bases and J dropped 4; count of bases not matched to a gene: 8. The V gene's germline CDR1 is SGHTA and CDR2 FQGNSA. This CDR3 has 15 residues. The CDR3 DNA is TGTGCCAGCAGCGCCGGGACAGGGCTACTCTATGGCTACACCTTC. The encoded protein is CASSAGTGLLYGYTF.

CDR3 loop: CASSLEVGTSGSLGAKNIQYF. The CDR3 coding sequence is TGTGCCAGCAGCTTAGAAGTGGGGACTAGCGGGTCTCTTGGCGCCAAAAACATTCAGTACTTC. The gene calls are TRBV7-9 and TRBJ2-4, with TRBD2 matching over 12 bases. The CDR3 spans 21 residues. CDR1 SEHNR and CDR2 FQNEAQ come from the germline V gene (reference sequence). V gave up 1 base and J gave up 1 base; unmatched junction bases: 14. The whole variable domain, remainder taken from reference TRBV7-9 and TRBJ2-4, is DTGVSQNPRHKITKRGQNVTFRCDPISEHNRLYWYRQTLGQGPEFLTYFQNEAQLEKSRLLSDRFSAERPKGSFSTLEIQRTEQGDSAMYLCASSLEVGTSGSLGAKNIQYFGAGTRLSVL.

As concerns this clonotype: A much larger clone lies a single base off, so this may be a read error. The chain recombines TRBV5-5 with TRBJ1-2, with 7 nucleotides matching TRBD1. J gave up 8 bases and V 3 bases, and 7 bases lay outside the gene matches. This CDR3 contains 13 residues. Looked up from germline, CDR1 is SGHKS and CDR2 is YYEKEE (reference sequence). CDR3 residues: CASSSTGHFGYTF. CDR3 sequence (DNA): TGTGCCAGCAGCTCGACAGGGCACTTCGGCTACACCTTC.

This clonotype showed up many times. One base away lies a much larger clone, so this may be a sequencing read error. The V and J genes are TRBV7-2 and TRBJ2-7, with D tentatively TRBD1 (5 bases). V lost 0 bases to trimming and J lost 7 bases, with 13 bases between them. This CDR3 contains 14 residues. Per germline, CDR1 SGHTA and CDR2 FQGNSA. The CDR3 region has the DNA TGTGCCAGCAGCTTAGCTGCAGGGTCGAATGAGCAGTACTTC. Its translation: CASSLAAGSNEQYF.

The chain uses TRBV7-7 and TRBJ2-3; 8 bases fit TRBD2. The CDR3 runs 15 residues. CDR1 is SSHAT and CDR2 is FNYEAQ in the germline V gene (reference sequence). The ends lost 5 bases at V and 5 bases at J; junction bases unmatched: 9. In DNA, the CDR3 is TGTGCCAGCAGCCCGATCGGGGGGGAGTTAGATACGCAGTATTTT. Its translation is CASSPIGGELDTQYF.

The chain uses TRBV6-5 and TRBJ1-1; D is unclear. Germline loops: CDR1 MNHEY, CDR2 SVGAGI. Between the trimmed V and J ends, which lost 5 bases and 10 bases, there was a span of 11 bases. The CDR3 runs 11 residues. This CDR3 is CASSPGAGAFF. CDR3 bases: TGTGCCAGCAGTCCGGGAGCCGGAGCTTTCTTT.

This clonotype was recorded at least ten times. The J gene is TRBJ2-1, the V gene TRBV3-1, with TRBD1 matching over 7 bases. The CDR3 loop spans 15 amino acids. Germline assignment: CDR1 LGHDT and CDR2 YNNKEL (reference sequence). V gave up 0 bases and J gave up 6 bases; unmatched junction bases: 5. DNA for the CDR3: TGTGCCAGCAGCCAAGATAACACAGGGGTCAATGAGCAGTTCTTC. Protein: CASSQDNTGVNEQFF.